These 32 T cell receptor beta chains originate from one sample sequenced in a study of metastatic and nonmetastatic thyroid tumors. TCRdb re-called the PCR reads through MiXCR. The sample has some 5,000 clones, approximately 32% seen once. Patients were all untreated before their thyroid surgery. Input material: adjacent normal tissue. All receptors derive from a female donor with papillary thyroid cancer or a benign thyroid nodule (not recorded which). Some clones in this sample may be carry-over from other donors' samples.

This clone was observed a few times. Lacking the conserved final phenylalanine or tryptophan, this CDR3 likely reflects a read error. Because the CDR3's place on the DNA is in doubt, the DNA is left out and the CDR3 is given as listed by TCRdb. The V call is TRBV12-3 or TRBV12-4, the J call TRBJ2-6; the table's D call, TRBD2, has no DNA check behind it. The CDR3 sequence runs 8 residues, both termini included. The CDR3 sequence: CASSQLAG.

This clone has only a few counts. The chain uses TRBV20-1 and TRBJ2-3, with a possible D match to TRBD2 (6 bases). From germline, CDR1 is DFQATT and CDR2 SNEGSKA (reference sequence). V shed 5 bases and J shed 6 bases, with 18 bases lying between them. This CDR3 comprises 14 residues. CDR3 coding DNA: TGCAGTGCTTCCACTAGCTTTATTTGGGATACGCAGTATTTT. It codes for CSASTSFIWDTQYF.

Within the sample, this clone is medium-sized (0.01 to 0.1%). CDR3 amino acids: CASSPIPAGEKLFF. The CDR3 coding sequence is TGTGCCAGCAGCCCAATCCCGGCTGGAGAAAAACTGTTTTTT. The chain uses TRBV28 and TRBJ1-4, with D unresolved. Trimming pared 6 bases from V and 8 bases from J, leaving 16 bases between. Germline lookup yields CDR1 MDHEN and CDR2 SYDVKM. CDR3 size: 14 residues.

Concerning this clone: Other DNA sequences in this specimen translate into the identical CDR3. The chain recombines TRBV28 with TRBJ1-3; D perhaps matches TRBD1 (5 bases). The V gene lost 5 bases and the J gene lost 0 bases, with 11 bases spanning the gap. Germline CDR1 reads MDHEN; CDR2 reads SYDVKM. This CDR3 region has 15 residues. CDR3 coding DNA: TGTGCCAGCAGTACGGGGGTGCCCTCTGGAAACACCATATATTTT. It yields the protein CASSTGVPSGNTIYF.

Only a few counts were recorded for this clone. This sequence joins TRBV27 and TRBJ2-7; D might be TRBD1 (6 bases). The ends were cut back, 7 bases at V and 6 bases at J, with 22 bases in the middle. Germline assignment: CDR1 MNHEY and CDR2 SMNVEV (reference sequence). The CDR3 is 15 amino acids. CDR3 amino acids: CASKRSGTSPLEQYF. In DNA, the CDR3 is TGTGCCAGCAAGAGGAGTGGGACATCCCCCCTCGAGCAGTACTTC.

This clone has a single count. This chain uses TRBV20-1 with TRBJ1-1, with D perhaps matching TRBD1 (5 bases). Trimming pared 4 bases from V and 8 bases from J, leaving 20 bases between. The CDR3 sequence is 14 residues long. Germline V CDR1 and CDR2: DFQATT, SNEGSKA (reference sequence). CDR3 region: CSAKSAGPTVEAFF. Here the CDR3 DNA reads TGCAGTGCTAAATCTGCCGGTCCGACAGTCGAAGCTTTCTTT.

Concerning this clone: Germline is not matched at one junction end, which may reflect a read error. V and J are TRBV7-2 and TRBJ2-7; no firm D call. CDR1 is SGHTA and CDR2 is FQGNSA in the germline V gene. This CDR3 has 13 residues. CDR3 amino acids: CASRLIRCYEQNF. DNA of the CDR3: TGTGCCAGCAGGTTAATACGGTGTTACGAGCAGAACTTC.

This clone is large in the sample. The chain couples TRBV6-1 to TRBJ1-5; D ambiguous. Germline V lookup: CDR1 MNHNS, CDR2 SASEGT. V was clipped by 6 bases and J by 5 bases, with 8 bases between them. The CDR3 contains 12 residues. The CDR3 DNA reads TGTGCCAGCAGGCTTCTTCATCAGCCCCAGCATTTT. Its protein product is CASRLLHQPQHF.

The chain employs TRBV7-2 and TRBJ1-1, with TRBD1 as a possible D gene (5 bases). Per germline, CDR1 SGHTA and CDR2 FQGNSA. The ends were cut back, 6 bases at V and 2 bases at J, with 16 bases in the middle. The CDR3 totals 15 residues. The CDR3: CASSSLLGLNTEAFF. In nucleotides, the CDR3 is TGTGCCAGCAGTTCCTTGCTGGGACTAAACACTGAAGCTTTCTTT.

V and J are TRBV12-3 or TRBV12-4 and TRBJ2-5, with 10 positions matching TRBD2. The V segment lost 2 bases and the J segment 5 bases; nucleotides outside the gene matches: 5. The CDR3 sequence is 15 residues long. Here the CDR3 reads CASSLLAGARETQYF. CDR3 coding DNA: TGTGCCAGCAGTTTACTAGCGGGAGCCAGGGAGACCCAGTACTTC.

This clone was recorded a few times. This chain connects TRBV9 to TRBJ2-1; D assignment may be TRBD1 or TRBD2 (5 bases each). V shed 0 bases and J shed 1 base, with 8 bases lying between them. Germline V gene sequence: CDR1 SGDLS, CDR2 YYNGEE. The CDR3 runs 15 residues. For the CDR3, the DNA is TGTGCCAGCAGCGTAGACTGGGGGTCCTACAATGAGCAGTTCTTC. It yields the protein CASSVDWGSYNEQFF.

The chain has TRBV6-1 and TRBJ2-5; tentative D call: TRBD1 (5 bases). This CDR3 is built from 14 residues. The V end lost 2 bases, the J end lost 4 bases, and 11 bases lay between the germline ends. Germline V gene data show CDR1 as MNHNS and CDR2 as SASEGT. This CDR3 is CASSEHGARETQYF. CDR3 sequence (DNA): TGTGCCAGCAGTGAACATGGGGCTCGAGAGACCCAGTACTTC.

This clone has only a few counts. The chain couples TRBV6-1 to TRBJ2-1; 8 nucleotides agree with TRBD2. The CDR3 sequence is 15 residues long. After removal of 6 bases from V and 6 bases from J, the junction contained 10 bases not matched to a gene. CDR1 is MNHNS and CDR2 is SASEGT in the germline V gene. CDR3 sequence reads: CASSAWAGGTNEQFF. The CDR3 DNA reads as TGTGCCAGCAGCGCTTGGGCGGGGGGTACCAATGAGCAGTTCTTC.

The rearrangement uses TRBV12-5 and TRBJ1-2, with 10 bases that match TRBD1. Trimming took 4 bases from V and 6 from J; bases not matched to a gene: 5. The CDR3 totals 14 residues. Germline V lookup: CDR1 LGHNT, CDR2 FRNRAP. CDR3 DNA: TGTGCTAGTGGTTCTACCGGGACAGGGGATGGCTACACCTTC. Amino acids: CASGSTGTGDGYTF.

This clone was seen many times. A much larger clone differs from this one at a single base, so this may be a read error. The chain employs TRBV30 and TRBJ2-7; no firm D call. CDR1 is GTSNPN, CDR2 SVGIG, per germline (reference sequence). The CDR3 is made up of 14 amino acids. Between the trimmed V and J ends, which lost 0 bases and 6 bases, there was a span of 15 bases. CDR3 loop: CAWSVFMRPREQYF. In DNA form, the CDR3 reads TGTGCCTGGAGTGTATTCATGAGGCCCCGCGAGCAGTACTTC.

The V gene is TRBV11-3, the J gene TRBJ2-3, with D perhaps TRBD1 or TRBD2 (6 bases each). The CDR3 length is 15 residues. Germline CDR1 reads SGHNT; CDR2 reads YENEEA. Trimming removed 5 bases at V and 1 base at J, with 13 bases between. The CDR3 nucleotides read TGTGCCAGCAGCCTTCATGGGGGGCGCACAGATACGCAGTATTTT. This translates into CASSLHGGRTDTQYF.

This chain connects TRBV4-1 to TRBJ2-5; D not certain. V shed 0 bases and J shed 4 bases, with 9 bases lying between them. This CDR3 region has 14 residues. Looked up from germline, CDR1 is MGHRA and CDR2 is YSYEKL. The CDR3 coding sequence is TGCGCCAGCAGCCAAGAACGAGGCCGAGAGACCCAGTACTTC. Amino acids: CASSQERGRETQYF.

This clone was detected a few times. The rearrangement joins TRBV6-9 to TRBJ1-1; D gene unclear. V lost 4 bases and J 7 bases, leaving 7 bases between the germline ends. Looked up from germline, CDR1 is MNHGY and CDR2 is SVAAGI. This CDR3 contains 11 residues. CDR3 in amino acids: CASSSGVEAFF. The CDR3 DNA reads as TGTGCCAGCAGTTCTGGGGTTGAAGCTTTCTTT.

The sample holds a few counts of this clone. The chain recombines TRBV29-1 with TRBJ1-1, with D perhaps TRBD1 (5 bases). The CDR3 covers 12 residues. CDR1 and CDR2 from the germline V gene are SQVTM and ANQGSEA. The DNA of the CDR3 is TGCAGAGTCGACAGTCGAAACACTGAAGCTTTCTTT. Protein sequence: CRVDSRNTEAFF.

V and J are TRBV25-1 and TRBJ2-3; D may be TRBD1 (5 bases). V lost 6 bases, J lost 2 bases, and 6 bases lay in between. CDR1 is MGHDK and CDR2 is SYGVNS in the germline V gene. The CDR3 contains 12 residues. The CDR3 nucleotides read TGTGCCAGCAGGGACATCACAGATACGCAGTATTTT. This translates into CASRDITDTQYF. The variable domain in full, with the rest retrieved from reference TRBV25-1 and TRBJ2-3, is EADIYQTPRYLVIGTGKKITLECSQTMGHDKMYWYQQDPGMELHLIHYSYGVNSTEKGDLSSESTVSRIRTEHFPLTLESARPSHTSQYLCASRDITDTQYFGPGTRLTVL.

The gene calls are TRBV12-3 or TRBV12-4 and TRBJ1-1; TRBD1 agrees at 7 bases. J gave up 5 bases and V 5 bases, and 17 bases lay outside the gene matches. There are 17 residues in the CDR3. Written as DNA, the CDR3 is TGTGCCAGCAGTCCGACAGGGTGCGCGGTCGGTGGGACTGAAGCTTTCTTT. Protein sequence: CASSPTGCAVGGTEAFF.

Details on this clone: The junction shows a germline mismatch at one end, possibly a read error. CDR3 in amino acids: CASTERRVNYGYTF. Written as DNA, the CDR3 is TGTGCCAGCACTGAAAGACGGGTTAACTATGGCTACACCTTC. V is TRBV6-1 and J is TRBJ1-2, with D uncertain. Germline V lookup: CDR1 MNHNS, CDR2 SASEGT. This CDR3 comprises 14 residues.

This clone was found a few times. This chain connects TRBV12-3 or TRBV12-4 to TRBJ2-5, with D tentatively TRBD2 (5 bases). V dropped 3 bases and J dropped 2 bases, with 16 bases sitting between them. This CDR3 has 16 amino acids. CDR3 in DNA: TGTGCCAGCAGTTTTACGGCGGGCTTATTGCAAGAGACCCAGTACTTC. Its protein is CASSFTAGLLQETQYF.

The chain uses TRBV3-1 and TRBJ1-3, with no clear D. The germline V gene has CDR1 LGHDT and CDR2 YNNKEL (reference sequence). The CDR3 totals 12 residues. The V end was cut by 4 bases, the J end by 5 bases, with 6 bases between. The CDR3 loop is CASSLRRNTIYF. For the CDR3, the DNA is TGTGCCAGCAGCCTACGTCGAAACACCATATATTTT.

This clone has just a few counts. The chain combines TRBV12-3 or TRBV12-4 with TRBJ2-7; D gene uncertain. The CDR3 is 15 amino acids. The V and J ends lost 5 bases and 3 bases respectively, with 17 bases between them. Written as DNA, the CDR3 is TGTGCCAGCAGTCCGTTCAACAGCCACCTCTACGAGCAGTACTTC. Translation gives CASSPFNSHLYEQYF.

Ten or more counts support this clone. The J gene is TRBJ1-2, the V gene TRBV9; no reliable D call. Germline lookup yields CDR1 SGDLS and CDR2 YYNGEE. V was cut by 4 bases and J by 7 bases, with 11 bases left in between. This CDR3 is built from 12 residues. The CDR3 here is CASSQEDGGYTF. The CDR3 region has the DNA TGTGCCAGCAGCCAAGAGGACGGTGGCTACACCTTC.

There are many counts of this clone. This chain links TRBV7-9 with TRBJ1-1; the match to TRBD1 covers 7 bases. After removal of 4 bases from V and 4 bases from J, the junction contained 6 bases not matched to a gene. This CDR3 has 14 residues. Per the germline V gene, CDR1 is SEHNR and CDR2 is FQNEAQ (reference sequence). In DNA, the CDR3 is TGTGCCAGCAGCTCAACCGACAGGGCCACTGAAGCTTTCTTT. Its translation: CASSSTDRATEAFF.

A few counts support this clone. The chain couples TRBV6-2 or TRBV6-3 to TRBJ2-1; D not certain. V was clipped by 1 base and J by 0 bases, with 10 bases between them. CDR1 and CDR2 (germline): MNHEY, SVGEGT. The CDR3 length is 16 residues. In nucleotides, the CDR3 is TGTGCCAGCAGTTACTTCTCAGAGGTCTCCTACAATGAGCAGTTCTTC. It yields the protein CASSYFSEVSYNEQFF.

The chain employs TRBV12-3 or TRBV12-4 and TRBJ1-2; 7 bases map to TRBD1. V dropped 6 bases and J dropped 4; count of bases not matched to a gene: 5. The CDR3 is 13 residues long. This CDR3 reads CASSGTVVYGYTF. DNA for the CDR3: TGTGCCAGCAGCGGGACAGTGGTCTATGGCTACACCTTC.

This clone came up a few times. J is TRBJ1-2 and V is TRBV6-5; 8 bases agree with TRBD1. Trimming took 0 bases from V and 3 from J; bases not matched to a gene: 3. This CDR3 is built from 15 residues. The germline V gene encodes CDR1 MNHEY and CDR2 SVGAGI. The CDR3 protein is CASSYSWTGHYGYTF. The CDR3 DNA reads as TGTGCCAGCAGTTACTCATGGACAGGGCACTATGGCTACACCTTC.

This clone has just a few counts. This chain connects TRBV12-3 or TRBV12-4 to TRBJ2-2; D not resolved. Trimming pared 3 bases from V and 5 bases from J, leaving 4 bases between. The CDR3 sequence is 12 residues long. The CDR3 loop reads CASSFGTGELFF. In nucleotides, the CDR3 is TGTGCCAGCAGTTTTGGGACCGGGGAGCTGTTTTTT.

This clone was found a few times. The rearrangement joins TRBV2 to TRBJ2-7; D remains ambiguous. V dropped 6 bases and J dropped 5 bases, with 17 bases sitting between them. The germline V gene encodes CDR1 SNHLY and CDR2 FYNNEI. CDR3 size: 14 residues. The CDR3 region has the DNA TGTGCCAGCAGGATTCAGCAGGTCAGCCACGAGCAGTACTTC. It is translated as CASRIQQVSHEQYF.